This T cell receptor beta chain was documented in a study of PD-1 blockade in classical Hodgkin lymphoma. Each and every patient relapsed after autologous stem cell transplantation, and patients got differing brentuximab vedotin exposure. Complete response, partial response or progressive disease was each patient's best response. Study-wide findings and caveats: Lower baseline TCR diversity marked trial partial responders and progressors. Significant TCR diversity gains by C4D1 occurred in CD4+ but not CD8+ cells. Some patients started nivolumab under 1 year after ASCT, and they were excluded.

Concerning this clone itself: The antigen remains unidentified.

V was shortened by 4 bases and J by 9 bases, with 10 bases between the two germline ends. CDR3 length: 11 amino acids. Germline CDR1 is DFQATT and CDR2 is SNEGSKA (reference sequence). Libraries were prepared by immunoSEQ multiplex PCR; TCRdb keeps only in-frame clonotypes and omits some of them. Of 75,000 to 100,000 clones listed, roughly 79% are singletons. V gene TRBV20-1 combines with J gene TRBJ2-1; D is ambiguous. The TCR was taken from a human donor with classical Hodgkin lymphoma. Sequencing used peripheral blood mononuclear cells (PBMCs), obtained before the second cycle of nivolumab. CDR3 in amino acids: CSAKRPSEQFF. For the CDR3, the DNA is TGCAGTGCTAAAAGACCCTCTGAGCAGTTCTTC.